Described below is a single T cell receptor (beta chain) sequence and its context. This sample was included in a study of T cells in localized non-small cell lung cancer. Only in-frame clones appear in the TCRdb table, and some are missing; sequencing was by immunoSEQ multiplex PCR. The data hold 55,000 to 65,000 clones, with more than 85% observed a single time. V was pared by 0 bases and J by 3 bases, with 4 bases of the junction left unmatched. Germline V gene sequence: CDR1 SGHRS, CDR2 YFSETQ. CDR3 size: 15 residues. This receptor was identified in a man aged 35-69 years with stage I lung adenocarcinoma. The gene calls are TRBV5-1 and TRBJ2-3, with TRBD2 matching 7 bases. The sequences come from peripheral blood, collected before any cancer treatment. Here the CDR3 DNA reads TGCGCCAGCAGCTTGGCACTAGCGTTTACAGATACGCAGTATTTT. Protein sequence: CASSLALAFTDTQYF.